The clone carrying this T cell receptor beta chain has a count of ten or more. The antigen is not known. The use of previously described methods and listed TCR primers produced the bulk TCR libraries. TCRdb redid the calling of the PCR reads with MiXCR, one entry per CDR3 protein. The repertoire consists of about 640,000 distinct CDR3 sequences, with 20% occurring once and the leading ten covering 0.85%. The data stem from a study of molecular identifiers for immune sequencing clone quantification. Overall study findings and caveats: Clonotypes surpassing 20 RNA copies contained over 97% of effector molecules, versus under 1% in naive cells. Jurkat TCR RNA from one cell was spiked into fewer than 1.2 million naive cells, and it was reportedly detectable there.

The germline gives CDR1 MNHEY, CDR2 SVGEGT. With 6 bases clipped from V and 1 base from J, the junction kept 7 bases outside the gene matches. The CDR3 loop spans 15 amino acids. In the sort, naive CD8 T cells were defined as CD8+CD4-CCR7+CD45RA+. The chain couples TRBV6-2 or TRBV6-3 to TRBJ2-3; 7 bases match TRBD2. The TCR sequence derives from a human donor in good health. Some libraries in this study had Jurkat cell RNA spiked in. Sequenced sample: naive CD8+ T cells from blood, with Jurkat cell RNA spiked in. Described subset: FACS-sorted CD8+CD4-CCR7+CD45RA+ naive T cells. CDR3 sequence (DNA): TGTGCCAGCAGCCGCCGAACTAGCGGCACAGATACGCAGTATTTT. As protein: CASSRRTSGTDTQYF.